A single sample gave rise to the 17 T cell receptor beta chains below, sequenced in a study of blood T cell repertoires in COVID-19. Assay used: immunoSEQ multiplex PCR; TCRdb lists only in-frame clones, some missing. The table includes just over 650,000 clones, 90% detected once. The sample was peripheral blood. Source of these receptors: a woman aged 18-30 years with acute or convalescent COVID-19.

The chain recombines TRBV6-5 with TRBJ2-1, with 7 positions matching TRBD2. J gave up 14 bases and V 4 bases, and 5 bases lay outside the gene matches. The CDR3 has 11 residues. The germline gives CDR1 MNHEY, CDR2 SVGAGI. CDR3 sequence reads: CASSSPSGEFF. The CDR3 bases are TGTGCCAGCAGTTCACCCAGCGGGGAGTTCTTC.

J is TRBJ2-7 and V is TRBV6-5; no definite D call. The CDR3 contains 12 residues. Trimming pared 6 bases from V and 0 bases from J, leaving 6 bases between. Germline CDR1 reads MNHEY; CDR2 reads SVGAGI. The CDR3, as DNA: TGTGCCAGCAGCGTGTTCTCCTACGAGCAGTACTTC. Its translation: CASSVFSYEQYF.

This clone has more than one count but fewer than ten. This sample includes further DNA sequences coding for the same CDR3. The chain has TRBV5-1 and TRBJ1-2; no definite D call. Germline V gene sequence: CDR1 SGHRS, CDR2 YFSETQ. With 0 bases removed from V and 5 bases from J, the gap between germline ends came to 11 bases. This CDR3 has 14 residues. The CDR3 spells CASSLGLTGYGYTF. CDR3 DNA sequence: TGCGCCAGCAGCTTGGGGCTAACCGGGTATGGCTACACCTTC.

V is TRBV30 and J is TRBJ1-1, with D maybe TRBD1 (5 bases). Germline CDR1 and CDR2: GTSNPN and SVGIG (reference sequence). There are 14 residues in the CDR3. The V end lost 6 bases, the J end lost 2 bases, and 16 bases lay between the germline ends. The CDR3 protein is CACNPGLTNTEAFF. Here the CDR3 DNA reads TGTGCCTGCAACCCGGGACTCACCAACACTGAAGCTTTCTTT.

J is TRBJ1-2 and V is TRBV7-9, with unresolved D. The germline V and J ends were trimmed by 3 bases and 11 bases, with 13 bases remaining between them. The CDR3 extends over 12 amino acids. Germline CDR1 SEHNR, CDR2 FQNEAQ (reference sequence). The CDR3 DNA reads as TGTGCCAGCAGCTTGCCGGGGTCCGGTTACACCTTC. It specifies CASSLPGSGYTF.

The chain is built from TRBV2 and TRBJ1-1, with D possibly matching TRBD1 (6 bases). V was pared by 6 bases and J by 6 bases, with 11 bases between. The CDR3 sequence is 12 residues long. Germline CDR1 and CDR2: SNHLY and FYNNEI. CDR3 nucleotide sequence: TGTGCCAGCAGGGGCAGGGGCGCTGAAGCTTTCTTT. Translated, it gives CASRGRGAEAFF.

J is TRBJ1-3 and V is TRBV4-1; 12 nucleotides line up with TRBD1. Germline CDR1 and CDR2: MGHRA and YSYEKL. The CDR3 is 18 residues long. Trimming cost V 3 bases and J 7 bases; bases outside gene matches: 13. Written as DNA, the CDR3 is TGCGCCAGCAGCCACCCGCGGATTAGGGACAGGGGGCGGAACACCATATATTTT. Translation: CASSHPRIRDRGRNTIYF.

This chain links TRBV4-3 with TRBJ2-1; possibly TRBD2 for D (7 bases). This CDR3 is built from 16 residues. Germline values: CDR1 LGHNA, CDR2 YSLEER. Trimming stripped 0 bases from V and 4 bases from J, with 13 bases between. This CDR3 reads CASSQDLRGLYNEQFF. The DNA for the CDR3 is TGCGCCAGCAGCCAAGATCTGCGGGGGCTTTACAATGAGCAGTTCTTC.

The chain employs TRBV15 and TRBJ2-2, with D possibly TRBD1 on 6 matching bases. CDR3 size: 15 residues. V lost 1 base and J 2 bases, leaving 8 bases between the germline ends. CDR1 is LNHNV, CDR2 YYDKDF, per germline (reference sequence). CDR3 sequence: CATSRGQANTGELFF. DNA of the CDR3: TGTGCCACCAGCAGAGGACAGGCTAACACCGGGGAGCTGTTTTTT.

This chain uses TRBV7-9 with TRBJ1-3; no firm D call. There are 15 residues in the CDR3. With 6 bases removed from V and 0 bases from J, the gap between germline ends came to 12 bases. CDR1 and CDR2 (germline): SEHNR, FQNEAQ (reference sequence). The CDR3 loop reads CASRAAQDSGNTIYF. Here the CDR3 DNA reads TGTGCCAGCAGGGCGGCGCAAGACTCTGGAAACACCATATATTTT.

J is TRBJ1-1 and V is TRBV9; D is unclear. The CDR3 is 15 residues long. V lost 0 bases, J lost 0 bases, and 9 bases lay in between. The germline V gene has CDR1 SGDLS and CDR2 YYNGEE. The CDR3 is CASSVGQLMNTEAFF. CDR3 bases: TGTGCCAGCAGCGTAGGCCAGTTGATGAACACTGAAGCTTTCTTT.

The V call is TRBV4-2, the J call TRBJ1-2, with D possibly being TRBD1 (6 bases). The CDR3 extends over 18 amino acids. CDR1 is LGHNA and CDR2 is YNFKEQ in the germline V gene. Deletions cut 1 base from V and 4 bases from J, with 22 bases between. CDR3 sequence (DNA): TGTGCCAGCAGCCAAGGCTTCCCTGGGGGCGGGGGGAGCTATGGCTACACCTTC. Its protein product is CASSQGFPGGGGSYGYTF.

This sequence joins TRBV6-4 and TRBJ2-3; 8 bases line up with TRBD2. The junction had 5 bases not matched to a gene; V was cut back by 4 bases and J by 2 bases. The CDR3 is 15 amino acids. Germline CDR1 and CDR2: MRHNA and SNTAGT. CDR3 amino acids: CASSALAGDTDTQYF. DNA for the CDR3: TGTGCCAGCAGTGCGCTAGCGGGTGACACAGATACGCAGTATTTT.

The J gene is TRBJ2-1, the V gene TRBV7-3; possible D gene TRBD2, 5 bases. CDR1 and CDR2 from the germline V gene are SGHTA and FQGTGA. The V gene lost 1 base and the J gene lost 6 bases, with 13 bases spanning the gap. This CDR3 is 15 amino acids long. The chain's CDR3 is CASSLMSSGLNEQFF. DNA of the CDR3: TGTGCCAGCAGCTTAATGTCAAGCGGACTCAATGAGCAGTTCTTC.

The CDR3 protein is CASSYATGASNTEAFF. The DNA of the CDR3 is TGCGCCAGCAGCTACGCAACAGGGGCCTCGAACACTGAAGCTTTCTTT. The chain couples TRBV5-1 to TRBJ1-1, with TRBD1 identical over 7 bases. V shed 3 bases and J 1 base; nucleotides not matched to a gene: 9. The germline V gene encodes CDR1 SGHRS and CDR2 YFSETQ. The length of the CDR3 is 16 residues.

CDR3 residues: CASSNGVHYGYTF. As DNA, the CDR3 is TGTGCCAGCAGTAACGGGGTTCACTATGGCTACACCTTC. J is TRBJ1-2 and V is TRBV12-3 or TRBV12-4; unclear D gene. Trimming took off 5 bases at V and 3 bases at J, with 10 bases between the two ends. The CDR3 is 13 residues long.

This rearrangement joins TRBV6-5 to TRBJ1-4, with a weak D call TRBD1 (5 bases). Trimming stripped 0 bases from V and 10 bases from J, with 9 bases between. The germline V gene encodes CDR1 MNHEY and CDR2 SVGAGI. CDR3 size: 13 residues. The CDR3 DNA reads TGTGCCAGCAGTTACTCGCGGGGGGGAAAACTGTTTTTT. It translates to CASSYSRGGKLFF.